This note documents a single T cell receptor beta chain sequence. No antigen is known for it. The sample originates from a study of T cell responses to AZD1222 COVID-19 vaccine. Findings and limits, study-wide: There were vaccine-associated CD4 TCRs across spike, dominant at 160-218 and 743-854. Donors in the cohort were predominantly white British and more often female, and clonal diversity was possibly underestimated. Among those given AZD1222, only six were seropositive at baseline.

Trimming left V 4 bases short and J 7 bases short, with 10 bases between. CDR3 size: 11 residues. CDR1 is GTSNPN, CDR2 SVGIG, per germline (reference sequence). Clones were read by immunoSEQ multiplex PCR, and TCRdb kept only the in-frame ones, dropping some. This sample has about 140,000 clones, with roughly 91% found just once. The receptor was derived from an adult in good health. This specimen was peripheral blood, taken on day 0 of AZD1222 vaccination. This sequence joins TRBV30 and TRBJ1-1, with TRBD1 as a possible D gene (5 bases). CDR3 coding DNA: TGTGCCTGGATGGGGGGAGGTGAAGCTTTCTTT. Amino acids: CAWMGGGEAFF.